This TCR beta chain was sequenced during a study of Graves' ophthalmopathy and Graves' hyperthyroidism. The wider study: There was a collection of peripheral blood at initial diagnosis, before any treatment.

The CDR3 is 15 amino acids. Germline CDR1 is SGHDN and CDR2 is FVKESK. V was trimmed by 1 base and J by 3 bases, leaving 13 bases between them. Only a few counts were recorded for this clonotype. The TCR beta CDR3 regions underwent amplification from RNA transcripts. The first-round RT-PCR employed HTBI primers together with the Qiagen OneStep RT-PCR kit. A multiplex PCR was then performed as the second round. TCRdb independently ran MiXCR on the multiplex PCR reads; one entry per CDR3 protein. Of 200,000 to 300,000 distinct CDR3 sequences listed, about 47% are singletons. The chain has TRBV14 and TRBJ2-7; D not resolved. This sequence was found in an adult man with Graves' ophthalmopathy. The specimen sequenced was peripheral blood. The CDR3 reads CASSQGHSSRYEQYF. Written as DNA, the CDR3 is TGTGCCAGCAGCCAAGGGCACTCCTCTCGCTACGAGCAGTACTTC.